This T cell receptor (beta chain) derives from a study of blood T cell repertoires in COVID-19. Study information: The samples span acute and convalescent COVID-19 from the United States, Italy and Spain. T cells, B-cell-depleted T cells, or PBMCs supplied cDNA or gDNA.

In the original analysis: Nucleated cell counts were estimated from reference gene primer amplification. Repertoires were generated with immunoSEQ multiplex PCR, while TCRdb's copy carries only in-frame clones and drops some. Clonal size and the V and J genes are those of that table, whereas D and trimming came from the DNA. The sample contains roughly 150,000 clones, about 88% of which appear only once. V dropped 5 bases and J dropped 0; count of bases not matched to a gene: 8. Germline values: CDR1 SQVTM, CDR2 ANQGSEA. CDR3 size: 16 residues. This chain links TRBV29-1 with TRBJ2-1, with 9 bases aligning to TRBD1. The sequencing sample was made of peripheral blood. The TCR comes from a man aged 45-65 years who had recovered from COVID-19. CDR3 residues: CSVTAPGQGSYNEQFF. CDR3 coding DNA: TGCAGCGTTACAGCTCCGGGACAGGGCTCCTACAATGAGCAGTTCTTC.